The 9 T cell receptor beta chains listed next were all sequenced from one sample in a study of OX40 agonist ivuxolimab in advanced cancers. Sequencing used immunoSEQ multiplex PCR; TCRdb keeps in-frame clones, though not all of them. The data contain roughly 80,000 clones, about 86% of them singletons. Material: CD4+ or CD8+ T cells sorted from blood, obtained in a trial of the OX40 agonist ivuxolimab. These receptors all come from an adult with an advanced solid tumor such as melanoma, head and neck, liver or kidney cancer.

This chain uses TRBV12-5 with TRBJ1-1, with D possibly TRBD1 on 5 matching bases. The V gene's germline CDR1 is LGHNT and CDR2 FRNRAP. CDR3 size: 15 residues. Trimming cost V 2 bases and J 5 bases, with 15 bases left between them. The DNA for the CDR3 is TGTGCTAGTGGTTTGCGGCAGGGAAGGGAAACTGAAGCTTTCTTT. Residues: CASGLRQGRETEAFF.

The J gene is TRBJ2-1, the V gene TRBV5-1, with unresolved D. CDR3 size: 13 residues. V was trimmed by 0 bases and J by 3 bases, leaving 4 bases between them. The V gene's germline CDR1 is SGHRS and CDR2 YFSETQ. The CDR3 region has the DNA TGCGCCAGCAGCTTGGCTAGCTACAATGAGCAGTTCTTC. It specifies CASSLASYNEQFF.

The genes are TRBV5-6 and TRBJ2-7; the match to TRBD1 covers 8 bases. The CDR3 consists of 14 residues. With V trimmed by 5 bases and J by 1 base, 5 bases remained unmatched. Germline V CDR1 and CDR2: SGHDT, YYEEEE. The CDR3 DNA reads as TGTGCCAGCAGTCCGGACAGGGCATCCTACGAGCAGTACTTC. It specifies CASSPDRASYEQYF.

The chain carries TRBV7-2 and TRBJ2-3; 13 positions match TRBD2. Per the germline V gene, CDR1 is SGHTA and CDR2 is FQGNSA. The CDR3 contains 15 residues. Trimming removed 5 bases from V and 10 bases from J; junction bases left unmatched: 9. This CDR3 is CASSLTSGGAGPQYF. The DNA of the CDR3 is TGTGCCAGCAGCCTTACTAGCGGGGGGGCCGGTCCGCAGTATTTT.

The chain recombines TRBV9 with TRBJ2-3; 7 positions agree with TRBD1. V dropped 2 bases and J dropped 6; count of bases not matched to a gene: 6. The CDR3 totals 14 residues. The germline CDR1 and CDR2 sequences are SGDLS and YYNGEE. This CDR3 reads CASSVAQTGDTQYF. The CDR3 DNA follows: TGTGCCAGCAGCGTTGCCCAGACAGGGGATACGCAGTATTTT.

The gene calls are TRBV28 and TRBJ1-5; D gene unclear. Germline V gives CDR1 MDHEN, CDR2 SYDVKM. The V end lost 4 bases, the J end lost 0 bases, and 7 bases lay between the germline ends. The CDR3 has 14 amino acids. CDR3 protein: CASSSPSSNQPQHF. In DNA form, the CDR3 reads TGTGCCAGCAGTTCCCCCAGTAGCAATCAGCCCCAGCATTTT.

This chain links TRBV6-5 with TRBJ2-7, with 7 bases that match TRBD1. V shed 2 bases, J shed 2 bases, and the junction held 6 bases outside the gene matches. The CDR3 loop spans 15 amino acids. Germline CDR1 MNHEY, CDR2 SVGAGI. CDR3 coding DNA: TGTGCCAGCAGTTACGGAAACAGGGGAACCTACGAGCAGTACTTC. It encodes CASSYGNRGTYEQYF.

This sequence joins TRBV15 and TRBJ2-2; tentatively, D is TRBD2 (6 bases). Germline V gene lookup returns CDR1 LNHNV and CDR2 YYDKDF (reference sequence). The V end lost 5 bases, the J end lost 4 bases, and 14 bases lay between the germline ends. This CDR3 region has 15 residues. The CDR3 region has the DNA TGTGCCACCAGCCGTGGAGGAGCGGGCACCGGGGAGCTGTTTTTT. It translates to CATSRGGAGTGELFF.

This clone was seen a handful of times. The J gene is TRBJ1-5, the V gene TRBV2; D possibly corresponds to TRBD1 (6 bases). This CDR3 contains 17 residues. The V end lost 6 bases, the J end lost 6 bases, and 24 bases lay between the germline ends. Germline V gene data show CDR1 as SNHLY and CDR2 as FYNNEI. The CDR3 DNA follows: TGTGCCAGCAGCGGGGGGGCCGCCTCCAGGGCCGGTCAGCCCCAGCATTTT. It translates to CASSGGAASRAGQPQHF.